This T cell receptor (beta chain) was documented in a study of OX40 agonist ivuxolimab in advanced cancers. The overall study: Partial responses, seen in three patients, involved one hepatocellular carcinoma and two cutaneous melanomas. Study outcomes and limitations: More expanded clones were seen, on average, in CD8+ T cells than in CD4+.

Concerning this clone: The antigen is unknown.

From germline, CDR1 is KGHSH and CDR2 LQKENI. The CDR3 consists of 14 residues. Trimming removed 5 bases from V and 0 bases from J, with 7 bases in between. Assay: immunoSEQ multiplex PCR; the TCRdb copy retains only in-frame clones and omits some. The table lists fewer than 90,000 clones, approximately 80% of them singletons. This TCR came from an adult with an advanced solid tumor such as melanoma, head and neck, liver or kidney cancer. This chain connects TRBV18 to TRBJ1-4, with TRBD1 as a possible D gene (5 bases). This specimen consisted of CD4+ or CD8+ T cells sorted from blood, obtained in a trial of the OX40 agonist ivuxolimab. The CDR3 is CASSSGATNEKLFF. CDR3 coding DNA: TGTGCCAGCTCATCGGGGGCAACTAATGAAAAACTGTTTTTT. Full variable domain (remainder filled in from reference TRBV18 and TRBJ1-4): NAGVMQNPRHLVRRRGQEARLRCSPMKGHSHVYWYRQLPEEGLKFMVYLQKENIIDESGMPKERFSAEFPKEGPSILRIQQVVRGDSAAYFCASSSGATNEKLFFGSGTQLSVL.